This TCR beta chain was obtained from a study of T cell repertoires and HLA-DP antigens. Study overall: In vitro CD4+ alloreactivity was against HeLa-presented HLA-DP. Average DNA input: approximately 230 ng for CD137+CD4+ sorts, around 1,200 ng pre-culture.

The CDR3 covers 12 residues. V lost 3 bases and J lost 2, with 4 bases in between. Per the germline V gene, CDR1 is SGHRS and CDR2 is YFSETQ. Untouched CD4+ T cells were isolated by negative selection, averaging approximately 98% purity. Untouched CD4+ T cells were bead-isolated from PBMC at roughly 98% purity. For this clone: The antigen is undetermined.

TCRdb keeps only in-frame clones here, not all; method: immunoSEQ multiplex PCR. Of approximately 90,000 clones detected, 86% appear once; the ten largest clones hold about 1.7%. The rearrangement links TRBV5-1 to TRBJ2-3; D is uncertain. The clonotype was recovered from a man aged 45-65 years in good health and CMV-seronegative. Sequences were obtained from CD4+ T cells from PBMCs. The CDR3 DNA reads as TGCGCCAGCAGCTGGGACACAGATACGCAGTATTTT. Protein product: CASSWDTDTQYF.